The 8 T cell receptor beta chains below come from one sample, sequenced in a study of shared clonotypes between healthy human individuals. CD45RO-negative CD8 cells positively selected for CCR7 made up the naive population, which excluded terminally differentiated effector memory CD45RA+ cells. Libraries were prepared by immunoSEQ multiplex PCR; TCRdb keeps only in-frame clonotypes and omits some of them. The sample has roughly 2 million clones, about 95% seen once. The specimen was naive CD8+ T cells sorted from blood. The receptors derive from a man in his late teens or twenties in good health.

The gene calls are TRBV11-2 and TRBJ1-4; D is possibly TRBD1 (6 bases). The V end was cut by 1 base, the J end by 7 bases, with 10 bases between. CDR1 is SGHAT and CDR2 is FQNNGV in the germline V gene. The CDR3 is 14 amino acids. The CDR3 loop is CASSLGGGPEKLFF. The CDR3 DNA is TGTGCCAGCAGCTTAGGGGGGGGCCCTGAAAAACTGTTTTTT. The full variable domain, completed using reference TRBV11-2 and TRBJ1-4, is EAGVAQSPRYKIIEKRQSVAFWCNPISGHATLYWYQQILGQGPKLLIQFQNNGVVDDSQLPKDRFSAERLKGVDSTLKIQPAKLEDSAVYLCASSLGGGPEKLFFGSGTQLSVL.

V gene TRBV10-2 combines with J gene TRBJ1-5; the D is unclear. CDR1 is WSHSY and CDR2 is SAAADI in the germline V gene. V lost 1 base and J lost 9, with 7 bases in between. CDR3 size: 12 residues. The CDR3 loop is CASSEWWGPQHF. The CDR3 bases are TGCGCCAGCAGTGAGTGGTGGGGGCCCCAGCATTTT.

The chain couples TRBV9 to TRBJ2-2; maybe TRBD1 (6 bases). The V end was cut by 3 bases, the J end by 7 bases, with 16 bases between. In germline, CDR1 is SGDLS, CDR2 YYNGEE. The CDR3 extends over 15 amino acids. CDR3 protein: CASSGEGVYGGELFF. As DNA, the CDR3 is TGTGCCAGCAGCGGAGAGGGGGTCTACGGCGGGGAGCTGTTTTTT.

The chain combines TRBV6-1 with TRBJ1-2; the D is unclear. The V and J ends lost 6 bases and 4 bases respectively, with 18 bases between them. This CDR3 spans 15 amino acids. The germline CDR1 and CDR2 sequences are MNHNS and SASEGT. In nucleotides, the CDR3 is TGTGCCAGCAGGCCGACCTTAAGTGGACGCTATGGCTACACCTTC. Translated, it gives CASRPTLSGRYGYTF.

The J gene is TRBJ1-1, the V gene TRBV7-9; D remains ambiguous. V was cut by 7 bases and J by 3 bases, with 9 bases left in between. Germline V CDR1 and CDR2: SEHNR, FQNEAQ (reference sequence). CDR3 length: 12 residues. The chain's CDR3 is CASNGPDTEAFF. Written as DNA, the CDR3 is TGTGCCAGCAACGGGCCTGACACTGAAGCTTTCTTT.

Concerning this clone: Other DNA sequences in the sample encode the same CDR3. This chain connects TRBV30 to TRBJ2-6; no definite D call. Germline CDR1 is GTSNPN and CDR2 is SVGIG (reference sequence). V was clipped by 0 bases and J by 0 bases, with 3 bases between them. CDR3 length equals 14 residues. CDR3 coding DNA: TGTGCCTGGAGTGTAGGCTCTGGGGCCAACGTCCTGACTTTC. It is translated as CAWSVGSGANVLTF.

Turning to this clone: This same CDR3 is encoded by further DNA sequences in the sample. The chain is built from TRBV4-1 and TRBJ2-3, with no clear D. This CDR3 comprises 15 residues. Per germline, CDR1 MGHRA and CDR2 YSYEKL. Trimming stripped 1 base from V and 0 bases from J, with 8 bases between. Here the CDR3 reads CASSQAVSSTDTQYF. In DNA form, the CDR3 reads TGCGCCAGCAGCCAAGCGGTTTCTAGCACAGATACGCAGTATTTT.

The genes are TRBV9 and TRBJ2-3, with D maybe TRBD2 (6 bases). The CDR3 extends over 15 amino acids. Germline V lookup: CDR1 SGDLS, CDR2 YYNGEE. Trimming cost V 6 bases and J 0 bases, with 14 bases left between them. CDR3 amino acids: CASTEGSGSTDTQYF. In nucleotides, the CDR3 is TGTGCCAGCACGGAGGGGAGCGGGAGCACAGATACGCAGTATTTT.